This T cell receptor beta chain comes out of a study of cytomegalovirus exposure and HLA in healthy donors. The CDR3 has 15 amino acids. The germline gives CDR1 SGHTA, CDR2 FQGTGA. Trimming removed 1 base from V and 8 bases from J, with 12 bases in between. Profiling relied on immunoSEQ multiplex PCR, and the TCRdb table lists in-frame clones only, not all of them. The sample has 70,000 to 80,000 clones, around 94% seen once. The study's findings and limits: The tendency of first-cohort TCR clusters to co-occur in the 100 to 150 validation repertoires emerged from a later analysis. Most TCR sequences proved rare, with some public TCRs found in many donors.

With respect to this clone: Its antigen remains unknown.

The TCR was taken from a woman under 30 in good health and CMV-seropositive. Sequencing input: PBMCs. This chain connects TRBV7-3 to TRBJ1-6, with D possibly TRBD1 on 6 matching bases. The CDR3 region has the DNA TGTGCCAGCAGCTTAAATGGGGGCCGGGATTCACCCCTCCACTTT. It codes for CASSLNGGRDSPLHF.